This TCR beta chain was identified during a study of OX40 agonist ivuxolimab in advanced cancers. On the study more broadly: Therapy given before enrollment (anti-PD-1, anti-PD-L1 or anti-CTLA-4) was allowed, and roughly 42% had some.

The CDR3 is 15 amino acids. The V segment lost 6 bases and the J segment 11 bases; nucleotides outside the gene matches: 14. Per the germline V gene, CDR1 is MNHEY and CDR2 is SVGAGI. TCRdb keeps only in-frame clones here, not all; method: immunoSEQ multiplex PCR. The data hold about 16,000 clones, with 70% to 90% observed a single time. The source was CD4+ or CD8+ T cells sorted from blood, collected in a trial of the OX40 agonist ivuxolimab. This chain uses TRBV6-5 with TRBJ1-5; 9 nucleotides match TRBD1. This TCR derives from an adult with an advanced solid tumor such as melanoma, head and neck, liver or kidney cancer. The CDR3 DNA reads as TGTGCCAGCAGCTCACAGGGGGCTGCAGTAGGTGCCCAGCATTTT. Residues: CASSSQGAAVGAQHF.